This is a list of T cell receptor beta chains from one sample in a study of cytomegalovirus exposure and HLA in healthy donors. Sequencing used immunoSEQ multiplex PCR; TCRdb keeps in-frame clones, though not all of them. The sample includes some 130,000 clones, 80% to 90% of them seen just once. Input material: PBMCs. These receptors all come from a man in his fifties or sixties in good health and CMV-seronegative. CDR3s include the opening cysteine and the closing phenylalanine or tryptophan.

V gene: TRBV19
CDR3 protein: CASSKEGRPSGGLSGELFF

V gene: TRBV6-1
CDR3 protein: CASSAALSNQETQYF

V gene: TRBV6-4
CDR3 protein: CASSESGVLVDTQYF

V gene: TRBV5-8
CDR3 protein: CASSRQITDTQYF

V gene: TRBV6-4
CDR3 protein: CATRLAGGQETQYF

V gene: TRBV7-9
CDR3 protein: CASTEGGAYEQYF

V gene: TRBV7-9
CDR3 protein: CASSPKGGIIEAFF

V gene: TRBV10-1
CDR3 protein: CASSAATGTQYF

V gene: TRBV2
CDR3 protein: CASTDSGRQGRQTQYF

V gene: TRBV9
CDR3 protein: CASSVVKDTQYF

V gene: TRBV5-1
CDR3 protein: CASSLQVEETQYF

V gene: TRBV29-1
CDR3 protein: CSVTGTGGFGVLLDTF

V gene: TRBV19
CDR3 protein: CASSNFLRQVLQPQHF

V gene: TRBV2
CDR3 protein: CASRPRTEGGYTF

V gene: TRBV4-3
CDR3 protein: CASSQTGLSNTEAFF

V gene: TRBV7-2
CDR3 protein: CASLGLDRYNEQFF

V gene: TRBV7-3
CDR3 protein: CASSLATGDGYTF

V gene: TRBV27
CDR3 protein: CASSLGPRETQYF

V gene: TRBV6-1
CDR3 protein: CASSDKRDRDQPQHF

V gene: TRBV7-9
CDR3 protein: CASSQTYGTEIYEQYF

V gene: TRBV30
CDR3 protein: CAWTRDRMINYGYTF

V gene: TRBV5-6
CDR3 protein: CASSLGGKSLYGYTF

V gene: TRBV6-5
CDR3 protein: CASSRRGYSNQPQHF

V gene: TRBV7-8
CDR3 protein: CASSLYEGDNEKLFF

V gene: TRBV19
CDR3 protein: CASSIVGLAGMYNEQFF

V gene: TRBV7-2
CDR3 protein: CASSPQGVAYNSPLHF

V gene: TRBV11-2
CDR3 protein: CASSLIPGNTEAFF

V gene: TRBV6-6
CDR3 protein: CASSRDGQYYEQYF

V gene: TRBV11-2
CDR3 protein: CASSRTLAGGSNTQYF

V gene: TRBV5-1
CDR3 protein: CASSPTGGRETQYF

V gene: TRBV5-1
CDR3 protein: CASRPTSGGHLPETQYF

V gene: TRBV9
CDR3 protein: CASSPIAHTEAFF

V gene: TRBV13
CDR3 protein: CASSWGDRGIYNEQFF

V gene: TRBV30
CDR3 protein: CAWSRDRGSSVVVNTEAFF

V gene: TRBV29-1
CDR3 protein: CSVDTSGTRQYF

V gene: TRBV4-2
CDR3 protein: CASSQETSGGANEQFF